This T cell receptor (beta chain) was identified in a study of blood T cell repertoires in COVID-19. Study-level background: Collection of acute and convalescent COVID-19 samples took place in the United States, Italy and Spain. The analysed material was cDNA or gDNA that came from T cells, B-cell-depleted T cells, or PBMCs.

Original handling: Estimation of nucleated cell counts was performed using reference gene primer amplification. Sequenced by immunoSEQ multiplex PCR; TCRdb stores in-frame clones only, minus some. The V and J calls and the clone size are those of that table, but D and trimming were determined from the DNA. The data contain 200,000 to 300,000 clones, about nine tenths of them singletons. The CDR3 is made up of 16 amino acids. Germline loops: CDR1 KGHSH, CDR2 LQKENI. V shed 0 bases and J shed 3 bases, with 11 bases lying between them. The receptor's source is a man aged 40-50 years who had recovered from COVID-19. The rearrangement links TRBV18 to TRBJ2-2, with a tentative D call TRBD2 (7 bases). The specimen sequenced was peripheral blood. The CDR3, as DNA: TGTGCCAGCTCACCACCCGGGGGGCCCGACACCGGGGAGCTGTTTTTT. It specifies CASSPPGGPDTGELFF.